This T cell receptor beta chain was documented in a study of cytomegalovirus exposure and HLA in healthy donors. Regarding the study as a whole: Researchers reported that three CMV-associated chains were confirmed in vitro as CMV antigen-specific. It was shown in a later analysis that HLA-associated TCR beta chains were more clonally expanded than other, equally common chains. The study recorded about 160 TCR beta chains that were cytomegalovirus-associated.

Healthy bone marrow donors supplied every sample. This CDR3 comprises 14 residues. Germline V gives CDR1 SGHAT, CDR2 FQNNGV. Germline trimming cut 6 bases from V and 7 bases from J; bases unmatched to any gene: 9. Points on this clone: Its antigen is unknown.

The PCR had 60 Vbeta and 13 Jbeta primers. TCRdb keeps only in-frame clones here, not all; method: immunoSEQ multiplex PCR. This table has 180,000 or so clones, about 75% appearing once. The receptor was isolated from a woman aged 40 to 55 in good health and CMV-seropositive. The source material was PBMCs. The genes are TRBV11-2 and TRBJ1-2; TRBD1 agrees at 9 bases. The chain's CDR3 is CASSAQGQGFGYTF. The CDR3 DNA reads as TGTGCCAGCAGTGCTCAGGGACAGGGTTTTGGCTACACCTTC.